The entry below gives a single TCR beta chain sequence along with its context. This clone was picked up one time. The clone's antigen remains unknown. It has no much larger one-base neighbor in the sample; base qualities were not kept. This entry comes from a study of CD8+ T cells in alopecia areata (dated by TCRdb to the late 2010s). Turning to the overall study: To study T cell clonal expansion in alopecia areata, the researchers applied high-throughput TCRbeta sequencing to both the C3H/HeJ mouse model and human patients. TCRbeta CDR3 regions were amplified by immunoSEQ multiplex PCR using 35 Vbeta forward and 13 Jbeta reverse primers. The RNA source kit depended on sample type: the PAXgene miRNA kit for fixed scalp, the miRNeasy kit for PBMCs, and the RNeasy kit for mouse skin. Clonality in the scalp was compared among normal scalp (n=4), patchy alopecia areata scalp (n=8), and alopecia totalis/universalis scalp (n=8). On the human side, TCRbeta sequencing was run on scalp tissue and on sorted CD4+ and CD8+ peripheral blood T cells from healthy controls and from alopecia areata patients with either patchy or totalis/universalis disease.

Libraries were built with the immunoSEQ multiplex PCR assay. RNA was extracted from all samples and reverse transcribed into cDNA as template for TCR sequencing. First-strand cDNA was synthesized using SuperScript III with a 2:1 mix of oligo-dT and random hexamers. A synthetic immune receptor repertoire was used to measure amplification bias, and any remaining bias was corrected computationally. Turning to the authors' computational methods: Raw reads were preprocessed to remove errors, and CDR3 was defined by IMGT conventions from the conserved cysteine to phenylalanine. Clonality was computed as 1 minus the Shannon entropy, with the entropy normalized by log2 of the number of productive unique TCRs. Whether each scalp clone was CD4 or CD8 was inferred by checking scalp TCRbeta sequences against the CD4 and CD8 repertoires from sorted blood. The table was pulled from immuneACCESS by TCRdb, which kept in-frame rearrangements only. Such tables lose some clones; where checked, under half of the loss comes from unresolved V genes, and the rest has no known cause. For V, J and clone size, that table is used; D and trimming come from the DNA. The sample has some 120,000 clones on record, 47% of them singletons. About 10% of the sample rests with the top ten.

From alopecia areata patients, peripheral blood was collected along with lesional scalp punch biopsies. PBMCs were separated by density centrifugation and stained for CD3, CD4 and CD8, after which CD4+ and CD8+ T cells were sorted on a FACSAria. Alopecia areata patients who were not treated were recruited through a multicenter biomarker study. In four or five patients from the biomarker study, the blood CD8+ T cells went through an additional sort into NKG2D-low and NKG2D-high fractions. What the work shows at the level of the full study, not this receptor alone: Unlike mouse skin, which is dominated by gammadelta T cells, normal human skin has resident alphabeta T cells that are also sequenced, and this complicates analysis of the scalp TCR repertoire. Shared TCR sequences between patients were less evident than in mice, which may be partly attributable to HLA diversity in the patient population. Compared with normal scalp, lesional scalp had higher clonality and more expanded CD8+ clones, particularly in alopecia totalis/universalis, a pattern that suggests antigenic drive.

The CDR3 sequence holds 13 residues, the cysteine and phenylalanine included. Only the CDR3 DNA stays, 39 bases, in frame from base 1. V is cut by 2 bases and J by 10 bases, and the space between the germline ends is 13 bases. From a lookup of the germline V gene, CDR1 and CDR2 are SGHDT and YYEEEE. Sequencing input: NKG2D-low CD8+ T cells sorted from blood. The label giving this sample's cell subset or site can be read as: sorted CD8+ NKG2D-low blood T cells. The chain joins TRBV5-6 to TRBJ1-5; TRBD1 could be the D gene, as 6 bases match. This TCR was sampled from a human donor with alopecia areata. The CDR3 is CASSFGGGRPQHF. The nucleotides are TGTGCCAGCAGCTTCGGAGGGGGTCGTCCCCAGCATTTT.